This is a list of T cell receptor beta chains from one sample in a study of cytomegalovirus exposure and HLA in healthy donors. Method: immunoSEQ multiplex PCR; TCRdb's copy keeps in-frame clones and lacks some. The ten most abundant clones cover almost 4% of a sample with 50,000 to 60,000 clones. Sequencing input: PBMCs. The receptors stem from a male donor in good health and CMV-seronegative. CDR3s include the opening cysteine and the closing phenylalanine or tryptophan. Each record gives: CDR3 length, J gene, V gene, CDR3 protein.

>16|TRBJ2-2|TRBV6-5
CASSSRGMRETGELFF
>14|TRBJ1-2|TRBV30
CAWRADPGLAGYTF
>14|TRBJ2-5|TRBV7-9
CASSLEISVETQYF
>11|TRBJ2-5|TRBV5-1
CARSPVETQYF
>15|TRBJ2-1|TRBV5-1
CASSLLADAYNEQFF
>13|TRBJ1-1|TRBV25-1
CASSETDSTEAFF
>14|TRBJ1-5|TRBV19
CASSIGQINQPQHF
>14|TRBJ1-4|TRBV19
CASSQGHANEKLFF
>16|TRBJ2-1|TRBV7-3
CASSLRTSGPDNEQFF
>17|TRBJ2-3|TRBV19
CASTPFLAGGLTDTQYF
>17|TRBJ2-2|TRBV4-3
CASSSGGTSGNTGELFF
>14|TRBJ2-3|TRBV7-2
CASSPRGPTDTQYF
>14|TRBJ2-3|TRBV25-1
CASSDVGATDTQYF
>12|TRBJ1-1|TRBV19
CASSSQDTEAFF
>18|TRBJ2-3|TRBV4-2
CASSQDQPQRGLPDTQYF
>13|TRBJ1-1|TRBV2
CASSNDMNTEAFF
>16|TRBJ2-7|TRBV5-8
CASSRHPQGAGWMQYF
>14|TRBJ1-3|TRBV7-2
CASSFDRRGNTIYF
>12|TRBJ2-5|TRBV6-5
CASNGNSETQYF
>15|TRBJ2-5|TRBV15
CATSRDTAGSENQYF
>15|TRBJ2-7|TRBV7-2
CASSPPRASAYEQYF
>17|TRBJ1-3|TRBV28
CASTLASPLSSGNTIYF
>15|TRBJ1-1|TRBV5-4
CASSPLIGANTEAFF
>15|TRBJ1-4|TRBV28
CASSPQGATNEKLFF
>14|TRBJ2-5|TRBV7-8
CASSLGRQQETQYF
>15|TRBJ1-1|TRBV7-9
CASSQDRVSSTEAFF